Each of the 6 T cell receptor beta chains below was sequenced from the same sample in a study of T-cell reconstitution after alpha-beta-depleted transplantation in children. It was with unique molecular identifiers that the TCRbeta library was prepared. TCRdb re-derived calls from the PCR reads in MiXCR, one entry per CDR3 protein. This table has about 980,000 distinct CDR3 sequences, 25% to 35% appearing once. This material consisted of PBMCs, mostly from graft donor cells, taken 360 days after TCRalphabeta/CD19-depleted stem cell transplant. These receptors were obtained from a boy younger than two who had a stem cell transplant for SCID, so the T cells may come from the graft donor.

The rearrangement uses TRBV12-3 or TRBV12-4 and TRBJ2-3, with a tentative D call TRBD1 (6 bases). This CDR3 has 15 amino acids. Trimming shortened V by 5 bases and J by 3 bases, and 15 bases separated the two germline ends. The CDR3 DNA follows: TGTGCCAGCAGTAACCCAGGGGAAAGAACAGATACGCAGTATTTT. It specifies CASSNPGERTDTQYF.

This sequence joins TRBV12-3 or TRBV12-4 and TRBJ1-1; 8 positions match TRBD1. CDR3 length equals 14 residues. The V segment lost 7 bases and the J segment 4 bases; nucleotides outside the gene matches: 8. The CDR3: CASTKTGAGTEAFF. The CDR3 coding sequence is TGTGCCAGCACCAAGACAGGGGCCGGCACTGAAGCTTTCTTT.

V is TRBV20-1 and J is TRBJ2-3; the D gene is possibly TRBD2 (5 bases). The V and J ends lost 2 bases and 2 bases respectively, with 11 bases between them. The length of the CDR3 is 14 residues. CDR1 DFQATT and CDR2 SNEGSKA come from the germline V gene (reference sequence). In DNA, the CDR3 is TGCAGTGCTAGACCCTTAGCGATCACAGATACGCAGTATTTT. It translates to CSARPLAITDTQYF.

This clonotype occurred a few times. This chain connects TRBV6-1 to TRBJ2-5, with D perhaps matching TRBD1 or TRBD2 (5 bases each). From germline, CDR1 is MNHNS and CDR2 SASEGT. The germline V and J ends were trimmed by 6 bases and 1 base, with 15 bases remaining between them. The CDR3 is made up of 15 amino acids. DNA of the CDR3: TGTGCCAGCAGCCCCACCGGGACGGTCCAAGAGACCCAGTACTTC. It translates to CASSPTGTVQETQYF.

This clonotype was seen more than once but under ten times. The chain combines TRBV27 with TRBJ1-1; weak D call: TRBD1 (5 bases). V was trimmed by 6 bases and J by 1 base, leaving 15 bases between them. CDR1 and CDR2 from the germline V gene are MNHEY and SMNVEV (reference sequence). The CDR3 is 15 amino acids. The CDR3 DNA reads TGTGCCAGCAGGCAAATCGAGGGACGGAACACTGAAGCTTTCTTT. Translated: CASRQIEGRNTEAFF.

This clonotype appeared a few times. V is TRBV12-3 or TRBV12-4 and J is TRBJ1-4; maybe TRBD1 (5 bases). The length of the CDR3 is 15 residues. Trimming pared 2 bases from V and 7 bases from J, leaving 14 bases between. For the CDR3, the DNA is TGTGCCAGCAGTTTAAGTACAGGCGTGACTGAAAAACTGTTTTTT. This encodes CASSLSTGVTEKLFF.